The 25 T cell receptor beta chains given below trace back to one sample, sequenced in a study of graft-versus-host responses after intestinal transplantation. The repertoire was sequenced with immunoSEQ multiplex PCR; TCRdb's copy has only in-frame clones and lacks some. The table records 85,000 to 110,000 clones, more than 85% of them present only once. Antigens for these TCRs are unknown. The sequencing here drew on unstimulated CD8+ T cells sorted from spleen or lymph node cells, taken before intestinal transplant. These receptors were taken from a human donor who received an intestinal transplant.

This chain uses TRBV12-5 with TRBJ2-3; 9 nucleotides line up with TRBD1. This CDR3 contains 14 residues. After removal of 5 bases from V and 3 bases from J, the junction contained 3 bases not matched to a gene. Germline CDR1 reads LGHNT; CDR2 reads FRNRAP. CDR3 amino acids: CASGPGQGTDTQYF. In nucleotides, the CDR3 is TGTGCTAGTGGTCCGGGACAGGGAACAGATACGCAGTATTTT.

The chain combines TRBV9 with TRBJ2-3; D unresolved. This CDR3 has 12 amino acids. CDR1 and CDR2 (germline): SGDLS, YYNGEE. V lost 0 bases, J lost 5 bases, and 4 bases lay in between. The CDR3 region is CASSVDQDTQYF. The CDR3 nucleotides read TGTGCCAGCAGCGTAGACCAAGATACGCAGTATTTT.

About this clone: The sample carries other DNA sequences with the same CDR3. The gene calls are TRBV7-9 and TRBJ1-2, with no clear D. Germline assignment: CDR1 SEHNR and CDR2 FQNEAQ (reference sequence). This CDR3 region has 11 residues. The V gene lost 4 bases and the J gene lost 3 bases, with 3 bases spanning the gap. The CDR3 coding sequence is TGTGCCAGCAGCTCCGACTATGGCTACACCTTC. It translates to CASSSDYGYTF.

The V gene is TRBV4-1, the J gene TRBJ2-4; 7 nucleotides agree with TRBD1. V was pared by 4 bases and J by 13 bases, with 13 bases of the junction left unmatched. The CDR3 totals 14 residues. CDR1 and CDR2 from the germline V gene are MGHRA and YSYEKL. The CDR3 coding sequence is TGCGCCAGCAGCCCCGACCCGGAAAAGGACAGGCAGTACTTC. This codes for CASSPDPEKDRQYF.

The chain links TRBV14 to TRBJ1-2; D remains unclear. Germline CDR1 is SGHDN and CDR2 is FVKESK. This CDR3 spans 13 amino acids. V dropped 0 bases and J dropped 3 bases, with 5 bases sitting between them. CDR3 coding DNA: TGTGCCAGCAGCCAAGATTTTGACTATGGCTACACCTTC. Translating gives CASSQDFDYGYTF.

CDR3 DNA sequence: TGCGCCAGCAGCTCCCAGGACAGCCTTAATTCACCCCTCCACTTT. Translation gives CASSSQDSLNSPLHF. The chain combines TRBV5-1 with TRBJ1-6; possible D gene TRBD1, 6 bases. The germline V gene encodes CDR1 SGHRS and CDR2 YFSETQ. The length of the CDR3 is 15 residues. V lost 3 bases and J 6 bases, leaving 13 bases between the germline ends.

This clone has only a few counts. The chain couples TRBV7-9 to TRBJ1-5, with D uncertain. This CDR3 is 13 amino acids long. The ends were cut back, 3 bases at V and 7 bases at J, with 10 bases in the middle. Germline V gene lookup returns CDR1 SEHNR and CDR2 FQNEAQ (reference sequence). This chain's CDR3 is CASSFQVGQPQHF. For the CDR3, the DNA is TGTGCCAGCAGCTTCCAGGTAGGACAGCCCCAGCATTTT.

J is TRBJ2-5 and V is TRBV4-1, with 9 bases identical to TRBD2. V dropped 2 bases and J dropped 5; count of bases not matched to a gene: 6. This CDR3 is 15 amino acids long. Germline-derived CDR1 and CDR2 are MGHRA and YSYEKL. CDR3: CASSQIAGEGETQYF. For the CDR3, the DNA is TGCGCCAGCAGCCAAATAGCGGGGGAAGGGGAGACCCAGTACTTC.

For the CDR3, the DNA is TGTGCCAGCAGCCATCATAGCGGACCTTCATACAATGAGCAGTTCTTC. Translation: CASSHHSGPSYNEQFF. V gene TRBV14 combines with J gene TRBJ2-1; D perhaps matches TRBD2 (6 bases). Deletions cut 3 bases from V and 4 bases from J, with 16 bases between. The CDR3 totals 16 residues. CDR1 is SGHDN, CDR2 FVKESK, per germline.

The chain combines TRBV2 with TRBJ2-7; perhaps TRBD1 as D (6 bases). The CDR3 loop spans 12 amino acids. Germline-derived CDR1 and CDR2 are SNHLY and FYNNEI. Trimming cost V 4 bases and J 3 bases, with 7 bases left between them. The DNA for the CDR3 is TGTGCCAGCAGTGCAGGGGTCTACGAGCAGTACTTC. Translated: CASSAGVYEQYF. The entire variable domain, with the rest obtained from reference TRBV2 and TRBJ2-7, is as follows: EPEVTQTPSHQVTQMGQEVILRCVPISNHLYFYWYRQILGQKVEFLVSFYNNEISEKSEIFDDQFSVERPDGSNFTLKIRSTKLEDSAMYFCASSAGVYEQYFGPGTRLTVT.

This chain connects TRBV19 to TRBJ1-6, with D unclear. This CDR3 has 12 residues. The V gene lost 7 bases and the J gene lost 7 bases, with 8 bases spanning the gap. Germline assignment: CDR1 LNHDA and CDR2 SQIVND (reference sequence). DNA for the CDR3: TGTGCCAGTAAGACCTTGAATTCACCCCTCCACTTT. Encoded protein: CASKTLNSPLHF. Full variable domain (remainder filled in from reference TRBV19 and TRBJ1-6): DGGITQSPKYLFRKEGQNVTLSCEQNLNHDAMYWYRQDPGQGLRLIYYSQIVNDFQKGDIAEGYSVSREKKESFPLTVTSAQKNPTAFYLCASKTLNSPLHFGNGTRLTVT.

The chain has TRBV27 and TRBJ2-7; 8 bases match TRBD1. V lost 3 bases to trimming and J lost 7 bases; unmatched junction nucleotides: 11. Germline assignment: CDR1 MNHEY and CDR2 SMNVEV (reference sequence). This CDR3 contains 15 residues. For the CDR3, the DNA is TGTGCCAGCAGTTTGGGGGGACAGGCCTCGTGGGAGCAGTACTTC. Its protein is CASSLGGQASWEQYF.

The chain uses TRBV6-1 and TRBJ2-7, with 8 bases matching TRBD2. V shed 1 base, J shed 3 bases, and the junction held 11 bases outside the gene matches. The CDR3 is made up of 17 amino acids. Per the germline V gene, CDR1 is MNHNS and CDR2 is SASEGT. The CDR3 sequence is CASSEDPPGGAIYEQYF. The DNA of the CDR3 is TGTGCCAGCAGTGAAGACCCTCCCGGGGGGGCAATCTACGAGCAGTACTTC.

The J gene is TRBJ2-5, the V gene TRBV7-6; D not certain. The CDR3 loop spans 11 amino acids. Germline lookup yields CDR1 SGHVS and CDR2 FNYEAQ. V lost 2 bases and J lost 5, with 3 bases in between. The chain's CDR3 is CASSLSETQYF. The CDR3 DNA follows: TGTGCCAGCAGCTTAAGTGAGACCCAGTACTTC. The full variable domain, rest sourced from reference TRBV7-6 and TRBJ2-5, is GAGVSQSPRYKVTKRGQDVALRCDPISGHVSLYWYRQALGQGPEFLTYFNYEAQQDKSGLPNDRFSAERPEGSISTLTIQRTEQRDSAMYRCASSLSETQYFGPGTRLLVL.

The chain couples TRBV2 to TRBJ2-7; 7 bases are a match to TRBD2. Germline-derived CDR1 and CDR2 are SNHLY and FYNNEI. CDR3 size: 16 residues. V shed 0 bases, J shed 5 bases, and the junction held 10 bases outside the gene matches. As DNA, the CDR3 is TGTGCCAGCAGTGAAGCGGGAGGGCCCCCCTTGCACGAGCAGTACTTC. It encodes CASSEAGGPPLHEQYF.

The rearrangement joins TRBV6-1 to TRBJ1-5, with 8 bases matching TRBD1. V gave up 6 bases and J gave up 1 base; unmatched junction bases: 5. The CDR3 contains 15 residues. CDR1 and CDR2 (germline): MNHNS, SASEGT. CDR3 in DNA: TGTGCCAGCAGGACAGGGGCGTTGAGCAATCAGCCCCAGCATTTT. It codes for CASRTGALSNQPQHF.

The gene calls are TRBV27 and TRBJ2-5; D possibly corresponds to TRBD2 (5 bases). The CDR3 loop spans 13 amino acids. Germline V gene data show CDR1 as MNHEY and CDR2 as SMNVEV (reference sequence). The V end lost 5 bases, the J end lost 2 bases, and 9 bases lay between the germline ends. The CDR3 reads CASSPGNQETQYF. The CDR3 DNA reads as TGTGCCAGCAGTCCCGGGAATCAAGAGACCCAGTACTTC.

This sequence joins TRBV7-8 and TRBJ2-5, with D perhaps TRBD2 (5 bases). Germline V lookup: CDR1 SGHVS, CDR2 FQNEAQ. V lost 1 base to trimming and J lost 1 base, with 19 bases between them. This CDR3 spans 18 amino acids. The CDR3 DNA reads as TGTGCCAGCAGCTTAGAATCGTGGTCTGACGGGATCCAAGAGACCCAGTACTTC. This codes for CASSLESWSDGIQETQYF.

The CDR3 nucleotides are TGCGCCAGCAGCTTGAGGACAGGTAACAATGAGCAGTTCTTC. Its protein product is CASSLRTGNNEQFF. This chain uses TRBV5-1 with TRBJ2-1, with 7 bases aligning to TRBD1. Trimming at V came to 1 base and at J to 5 bases, leaving 3 bases not matched to a gene. The CDR3 is 14 residues long. Germline CDR1 and CDR2: SGHRS and YFSETQ.

The chain couples TRBV27 to TRBJ2-7; D may correspond to TRBD1 or TRBD2 (5 bases each). The CDR3 is 12 amino acids. Germline values: CDR1 MNHEY, CDR2 SMNVEV (reference sequence). The germline V and J ends were trimmed by 11 bases and 0 bases, with 11 bases remaining between them. The CDR3 coding sequence is TGTGCCGCCGGGACGGACTCCTACGAGCAGTACTTC. Protein product: CAAGTDSYEQYF.

The chain employs TRBV7-2 and TRBJ1-4, with D unclear. Per the germline V gene, CDR1 is SGHTA and CDR2 is FQGNSA. V lost 2 bases, J lost 8 bases, and 9 bases lay in between. This CDR3 is 13 amino acids long. This chain's CDR3 is CASSLPVGEKLFF. CDR3 coding DNA: TGTGCCAGCAGCTTACCGGTGGGGGAAAAACTGTTTTTT.

The chain combines TRBV4-1 with TRBJ2-1; 9 bases fit TRBD2. The CDR3 has 15 amino acids. The V gene's germline CDR1 is MGHRA and CDR2 YSYEKL. V lost 1 base, J lost 5 bases, and 3 bases stayed unmatched. This CDR3 is CASSQGLAGNNEQFF. The CDR3 coding sequence is TGCGCCAGCAGCCAAGGGCTAGCGGGGAACAATGAGCAGTTCTTC.

The chain uses TRBV14 and TRBJ1-1; no reliable D call. Germline loops: CDR1 SGHDN, CDR2 FVKESK. The V end lost 0 bases, the J end lost 3 bases, and 5 bases lay between the germline ends. The CDR3 runs 13 residues. CDR3 in amino acids: CASSQDLDTEAFF. In nucleotides, the CDR3 is TGTGCCAGCAGCCAAGATTTGGACACTGAAGCTTTCTTT.

The chain links TRBV5-1 to TRBJ1-1; 7 positions match TRBD1. This CDR3 is 14 amino acids long. The V segment lost 4 bases and the J segment 5 bases; nucleotides outside the gene matches: 8. Germline CDR1 and CDR2: SGHRS and YFSETQ. The DNA for the CDR3 is TGCGCCAGCAGCCCGACAGGGTGGGATACTGAAGCTTTCTTT. Translation: CASSPTGWDTEAFF.

V is TRBV29-1 and J is TRBJ2-3, with a weak D call TRBD2 (5 bases). Germline CDR1 reads SQVTM; CDR2 reads ANQGSEA. Trimming took off 1 base at V and 2 bases at J, with 10 bases between the two ends. The CDR3 is made up of 14 amino acids. CDR3 bases: TGCAGCGTTGAAGGGGAGCGGATCACAGATACGCAGTATTTT. As protein: CSVEGERITDTQYF.